Listed below are T cell receptor beta chains from one sample, sequenced in a study of shared clonotypes between healthy human individuals. Libraries were prepared by immunoSEQ multiplex PCR; TCRdb keeps only in-frame clonotypes and omits some of them. The sample has roughly 2 million clones; around 95% are singletons. The sequencing sample was made of naive CD4+ T cells sorted from blood. The receptors originated from a man aged 18 to 35 in good health. The CDR3 runs from the conserved cysteine through the conserved F or W. A D gene is named only where the DNA matches it firmly. Rows may omit the clone size; those that give it use once, few, many or a size class.

j_call: TRBJ2-1; v_call: TRBV27; clone_size: .; d_call: .; cdr3_nt: TGTGCCAGCAGTTTGTCCCCCTTATATCTCGAGGTTGAAGGATATGGGAATGAGCAGTTCTTC; cdr3_aa: CASSLSPLYLEVEGYGNEQFF
j_call: TRBJ2-3; v_call: TRBV7-2; clone_size: .; d_call: .; cdr3_nt: TGTGCCAGCAGCCCCCCGGGGACTTACACAGATACGCAGTATTTT; cdr3_aa: CASSPPGTYTDTQYF
j_call: TRBJ2-3; v_call: TRBV5-1; clone_size: .; d_call: .; cdr3_nt: TGCGCCAGCAGCTTGGAGGCAGGGCAGGCAGATACGCAGTATTTT; cdr3_aa: CASSLEAGQADTQYF
j_call: TRBJ1-3; v_call: TRBV7-2; clone_size: .; d_call: .; cdr3_nt: TGTGCCAGCAGCCAACGAGGGGTCGCTGGAAACACCATATATTTT; cdr3_aa: CASSQRGVAGNTIYF
j_call: TRBJ2-5; v_call: TRBV6-5; clone_size: once; d_call: .; cdr3_nt: TGTGCCAGCAGTTACTCGGAGAGGGAGACCCAGTACTTC; cdr3_aa: CASSYSERETQYF
j_call: TRBJ1-2; v_call: TRBV6-1; clone_size: .; d_call: .; cdr3_nt: TGTGCCAGTAGCTGGCAGGTACCGAACTATGGCTACACCTTC; cdr3_aa: CASSWQVPNYGYTF
j_call: TRBJ1-1; v_call: TRBV27; clone_size: .; d_call: TRBD1; cdr3_nt: TGTGCCAGCAGTTACAGGGGGCTACGGGACACTGAAGCTTTCTTT; cdr3_aa: CASSYRGLRDTEAFF
j_call: TRBJ2-1; v_call: TRBV7-9; clone_size: few; d_call: TRBD2; cdr3_nt: TGTGCCAGCAGCTTAGGGCTAGCGGGTTACAATGAGCAGTTCTTC; cdr3_aa: CASSLGLAGYNEQFF
j_call: TRBJ1-1; v_call: TRBV19; clone_size: .; d_call: TRBD1; cdr3_nt: TGTGCCACCACGGTAGACAGGGTGGGTACTGAAGCTTTCTTT; cdr3_aa: CATTVDRVGTEAFF
j_call: TRBJ2-5; v_call: TRBV4-1; clone_size: .; d_call: TRBD1; cdr3_nt: TGCGCCAGCAGTCTTAACAGGGGAGTCGGAGAGACCCAGTACTTC; cdr3_aa: CASSLNRGVGETQYF
j_call: TRBJ1-5; v_call: TRBV30; clone_size: .; d_call: TRBD1; cdr3_nt: TGTGCCTGGAGTGTACCCCAGGGGGGGGGCCATCAGCCCCAGCATTTT; cdr3_aa: CAWSVPQGGGHQPQHF
j_call: TRBJ2-6; v_call: TRBV30; clone_size: .; d_call: .; cdr3_nt: TGTGCCTGGAGTGTCGGGGGAGGTACCCTGACTTTC; cdr3_aa: CAWSVGGGTLTF
j_call: TRBJ1-2; v_call: TRBV7-2; clone_size: .; d_call: TRBD1; cdr3_nt: TGTGCCAGCAGCCAACGAGGGACAGGAGGAAAGTATGGCTACACCTTC; cdr3_aa: CASSQRGTGGKYGYTF
j_call: TRBJ2-7; v_call: TRBV6-1; clone_size: .; d_call: .; cdr3_nt: TGTGCCAGCAGTGGGGGACGAAGCTACGAGCAGTACTTC; cdr3_aa: CASSGGRSYEQYF
j_call: TRBJ2-2; v_call: TRBV11-2; clone_size: .; d_call: .; cdr3_nt: TGTGCCAGCAGTCTCAACGGGGCCAACACCGGGGAGCTGTTTTTT; cdr3_aa: CASSLNGANTGELFF
j_call: TRBJ2-2; v_call: TRBV21-1; clone_size: once; d_call: .; cdr3_nt: TGTGCCAGCAGCAAAGTGCGCCTAGCGGGAGGGTGGCGGGAGCTGTTTTTT; cdr3_aa: CASSKVRLAGGWRELFF
j_call: TRBJ1-4; v_call: TRBV6-6; clone_size: .; d_call: .; cdr3_nt: TGTGCCAGCAGTACAAGGGCGGGAGGGGAAAAACTGTTTTTT; cdr3_aa: CASSTRAGGEKLFF
j_call: TRBJ1-2; v_call: TRBV14; clone_size: .; d_call: TRBD1; cdr3_nt: TGTGCCAGCAGCCAAGATCGGGACAGAGGCTACACCTTC; cdr3_aa: CASSQDRDRGYTF
j_call: TRBJ1-3; v_call: TRBV10-3; clone_size: .; d_call: .; cdr3_nt: TGTGCCATCAGTAGACAGCCTGGGGACTCTGGAAACACCATATATTTT; cdr3_aa: CAISRQPGDSGNTIYF
j_call: TRBJ1-1; v_call: TRBV10-2; clone_size: .; d_call: .; cdr3_nt: TGCGCCAGCAGTGAATCAGGGGTTGAAGCTTTCTTT; cdr3_aa: CASSESGVEAFF
j_call: TRBJ1-1; v_call: TRBV5-1; clone_size: .; d_call: TRBD1; cdr3_nt: TGCGCCAGCAGCGAGGACAGGGCTAGGAACACTGAAGCTTTCTTT; cdr3_aa: CASSEDRARNTEAFF
j_call: TRBJ1-2; v_call: TRBV15; clone_size: .; d_call: TRBD1; cdr3_nt: TGTGCCACCAGCAGAGGCCGGCCCGGGACAGCCTACTATGGCTACACCTTC; cdr3_aa: CATSRGRPGTAYYGYTF
j_call: TRBJ2-4; v_call: TRBV7-9; clone_size: once; d_call: .; cdr3_nt: TGTGCCAGCAGCGGTGACCTAGCCAAAAACATTCAGTACTTC; cdr3_aa: CASSGDLAKNIQYF
j_call: TRBJ1-1; v_call: TRBV10-1; clone_size: .; d_call: .; cdr3_nt: TGCGCCAGCAGCAGCCTTACAGGGACACGAGCTTTCTTT; cdr3_aa: CASSSLTGTRAFF
j_call: TRBJ2-1; v_call: TRBV4-1; clone_size: .; d_call: .; cdr3_nt: TGCGCCAGCAGCCAGGATCAGGTTCCCTACAATGAGCAGTTCTTC; cdr3_aa: CASSQDQVPYNEQFF
j_call: TRBJ2-7; v_call: TRBV11-2; clone_size: .; d_call: .; cdr3_nt: TGTGCCAGCAGCTTAGATCTATCAACAGGTTACGAGCAGTACTTC; cdr3_aa: CASSLDLSTGYEQYF
j_call: TRBJ2-5; v_call: TRBV6-6; clone_size: few; d_call: .; cdr3_nt: TGTGCCAGCAGGACTCCAGGACGAGAGACCCAGTACTTC; cdr3_aa: CASRTPGRETQYF
j_call: TRBJ2-7; v_call: TRBV9; clone_size: .; d_call: .; cdr3_nt: TGTGCCAGCAGCGTAGAGGGGGACGGCTCCTACGAGCAGTACTTC; cdr3_aa: CASSVEGDGSYEQYF
j_call: TRBJ1-1; v_call: TRBV29-1; clone_size: .; d_call: .; cdr3_nt: TGCAGCGTTTTAAAGGGAGGGAACACTGAAGCTTTCTTT; cdr3_aa: CSVLKGGNTEAFF
j_call: TRBJ2-7; v_call: TRBV7-2; clone_size: .; d_call: .; cdr3_nt: TGTGCCAGCAGCTCGCGGGCGCGCGAGCAGTACTTC; cdr3_aa: CASSSRAREQYF
j_call: TRBJ1-2; v_call: TRBV27; clone_size: .; d_call: .; cdr3_nt: TGTGCCAGCAGTTCGCCCGGATATGGCTACACCTTC; cdr3_aa: CASSSPGYGYTF
j_call: TRBJ2-5; v_call: TRBV7-9; clone_size: .; d_call: TRBD1; cdr3_nt: TGTGCCAGCAGCTTGGGGACAGGGGGCGCTTCCGCGGAAGAGACCCAGTACTTC; cdr3_aa: CASSLGTGGASAEETQYF
j_call: TRBJ1-1; v_call: TRBV2; clone_size: .; d_call: .; cdr3_nt: TGTGCCAGCAACCAGGGGCTAAACACTGAAGCTTTCTTT; cdr3_aa: CASNQGLNTEAFF
j_call: TRBJ2-7; v_call: TRBV2; clone_size: once; d_call: TRBD2; cdr3_nt: TGTGCCAGCAAAGGACTAGCGGGAGAATACGAGCAGTACTTC; cdr3_aa: CASKGLAGEYEQYF
j_call: TRBJ2-4; v_call: TRBV28; clone_size: .; d_call: .; cdr3_nt: TGTGCCAGCAGTTCCCCGTTCCTAGCCAAAAACATTCAGTACTTC; cdr3_aa: CASSSPFLAKNIQYF
j_call: TRBJ2-7; v_call: TRBV6-5; clone_size: .; d_call: .; cdr3_nt: TGTGCCAGCAGCCGAGGAATTGGCGCCTACGAGCAGTACTTC; cdr3_aa: CASSRGIGAYEQYF
j_call: TRBJ1-2; v_call: TRBV25-1; clone_size: .; d_call: .; cdr3_nt: TGTGCCAGCAGGCCCGGGAACTATGGCTACACCTTC; cdr3_aa: CASRPGNYGYTF
j_call: TRBJ2-1; v_call: TRBV6-5; clone_size: .; d_call: TRBD2; cdr3_nt: TGTGCCAGCCGGAAGGGACTAGCGGGAGGGAGTCAGGAGTTCTTC; cdr3_aa: CASRKGLAGGSQEFF
j_call: TRBJ1-2; v_call: TRBV6-5; clone_size: .; d_call: TRBD1; cdr3_nt: TGTGCCAGCAGTTACTCCACAGGGGCGAATTATGGCTACACCTTC; cdr3_aa: CASSYSTGANYGYTF
j_call: TRBJ2-2; v_call: TRBV10-3; clone_size: .; d_call: TRBD2; cdr3_nt: TGTGCCACTCGGGGGGGCACCGGGGAGCTGTTTTTT; cdr3_aa: CATRGGTGELFF
j_call: TRBJ1-2; v_call: TRBV5-4; clone_size: .; d_call: TRBD1; cdr3_nt: TGTGCCAGCAGCTTGCCGGGACAGGGAAAAAATGGCTACACCTTC; cdr3_aa: CASSLPGQGKNGYTF
j_call: TRBJ1-1; v_call: TRBV29-1; clone_size: once; d_call: .; cdr3_nt: TGCAGCGTGGCAGTGGGGGGCGCCTTCACTGAAGCTTTCTTT; cdr3_aa: CSVAVGGAFTEAFF
j_call: TRBJ2-7; v_call: TRBV10-1; clone_size: .; d_call: .; cdr3_nt: TGCGCCAGCAGTGAGGACCCCTACGAGCAGTACTTC; cdr3_aa: CASSEDPYEQYF
j_call: TRBJ1-1; v_call: TRBV11-2; clone_size: .; d_call: .; cdr3_nt: TGTGCCAGCAGCTGGGCGGCTCGGAACACTGAAGCTTTCTTT; cdr3_aa: CASSWAARNTEAFF
j_call: TRBJ2-1; v_call: TRBV2; clone_size: .; d_call: TRBD1; cdr3_nt: TGTGCCACTGCCGGGACAGGGCCCTACAATGAGCAGTTCTTC; cdr3_aa: CATAGTGPYNEQFF
j_call: TRBJ1-1; v_call: TRBV28; clone_size: .; d_call: TRBD1; cdr3_nt: TGTGCCAGCAGTTTATGGGGGACAGGGGGGAAAGGGACTGAAGCTTTCTTT; cdr3_aa: CASSLWGTGGKGTEAFF
j_call: TRBJ1-2; v_call: TRBV9; clone_size: .; d_call: TRBD1; cdr3_nt: TGTGCCAGCAGCGTAGCTAGTCCCGGGACAGGAAGCTACACCTTC; cdr3_aa: CASSVASPGTGSYTF
j_call: TRBJ1-2; v_call: TRBV12-2; clone_size: once; d_call: .; cdr3_nt: TGTGCAAGTCGCTTCCAAACACCGGGACAGGCGTCCTATGGCTACACCTTC; cdr3_aa: CASRFQTPGQASYGYTF
j_call: TRBJ2-1; v_call: TRBV11-2; clone_size: .; d_call: .; cdr3_nt: TGTGCCAGCAGCTCAGACTTGAATTTGAATGAGCAGTTCTTC; cdr3_aa: CASSSDLNLNEQFF
j_call: TRBJ2-1; v_call: TRBV5-4; clone_size: .; d_call: TRBD2; cdr3_nt: TGTGCCAGCAGCTCTGGGACTAGCGGGGGAACCTCCTACAATGAGCAGTTCTTC; cdr3_aa: CASSSGTSGGTSYNEQFF
j_call: TRBJ1-1; v_call: TRBV14; clone_size: .; d_call: .; cdr3_nt: TGTGCCAGCAGCCGAGAGACTAGCTTTAGGACTGAAGCTTTCTTT; cdr3_aa: CASSRETSFRTEAFF
j_call: TRBJ2-4; v_call: TRBV2; clone_size: .; d_call: .; cdr3_nt: TGTGCCAGCAGTGAATTGCAGGGCCGGGTGAACATTCAGTACTTC; cdr3_aa: CASSELQGRVNIQYF
j_call: TRBJ2-3; v_call: TRBV5-4; clone_size: .; d_call: TRBD2; cdr3_nt: TGTGCCAGCAGCTTGGCCAGCGGGGTCACAGATACGCAGTATTTT; cdr3_aa: CASSLASGVTDTQYF
j_call: TRBJ2-7; v_call: TRBV30; clone_size: .; d_call: TRBD1; cdr3_nt: TGTGCCTGGAGTGCTCTCGGGACAGGGGGCTACGAGCAGTACTTC; cdr3_aa: CAWSALGTGGYEQYF
j_call: TRBJ2-2; v_call: TRBV19; clone_size: .; d_call: .; cdr3_nt: TGTGCCAGTAGTATTCCCTTACAAGTCACCGGGGAGCTGTTTTTT; cdr3_aa: CASSIPLQVTGELFF